This is a list of T cell receptor beta chains from one sample in a study of blood T cell repertoires in COVID-19. TCRdb's copy holds only in-frame clones and misses some; the assay was immunoSEQ multiplex PCR. The table shows almost 350,000 clones, with roughly 90% occurring only once. What was sequenced was peripheral blood. These receptors were obtained from a woman aged 55-75 years with COVID-19, enrolled during active disease. The CDR3 runs from the conserved cysteine through the conserved F or W. D genes are given only for firm matches. Clone size is given for some rows only: seen once, a few or many times, or a class if the clone is expanded.

TRBV5-1	-	TRBJ1-1	once	TGCGCCAGCAGCTTGGTCCCCTTGGCCACTGAAGCTTTCTTT	CASSLVPLATEAFF
TRBV14	TRBD2	TRBJ2-1	once	TGTGCCAGCAGCCAAGAGTCCGCAGCGGGGGCCTACAATGAGCAGTTCTTC	CASSQESAAGAYNEQFF
TRBV5-5	-	TRBJ2-3	-	TGTGCCAGCAGCTTCCATGACTACCGGAGCACAGATACGCAGTATTTT	CASSFHDYRSTDTQYF
TRBV12-3/TRBV12-4	-	TRBJ1-1	-	TGTGCCAGCAGTCTCAGGGTAACTGAAGCTTTCTTT	CASSLRVTEAFF
TRBV5-1	-	TRBJ1-2	-	TGCGCCAGCAGCTGGACCCAGAGGGACTATGGCTACACCTTC	CASSWTQRDYGYTF
TRBV30	TRBD2	TRBJ2-3	once	TGTGCCTGGAGTCCAAGACTAGCGGGGGGAACAGATACGCAGTATTTT	CAWSPRLAGGTDTQYF
TRBV28	-	TRBJ2-3	-	TGTGCCAGCAGTCTCAGGGGGCGCGGGGGAGATACGCAGTATTTT	CASSLRGRGGDTQYF
TRBV19	-	TRBJ2-5	-	TGTGCCAGTAGTATGACTAGTTGGGAGACCCAGTACTTC	CASSMTSWETQYF
TRBV7-2	-	TRBJ1-5	-	TGTGCCAGCAGTCCACAGATTAGCAATCAGCCCCAGCATTTT	CASSPQISNQPQHF
TRBV6-1	TRBD1	TRBJ1-4	-	TGTGCCAGCAGTGAGGTACAGGGGCGGGAAAAACTGTTTTTT	CASSEVQGREKLFF
TRBV6-5	-	TRBJ1-1	-	TGTGCCAGCAGTTTGGCAGGGAGGACTGAAGCTTTCTTT	CASSLAGRTEAFF
TRBV19	-	TRBJ1-6	-	TGTGCCAGTAGTACGCAGAGGAATTCACCCCTCCACTTT	CASSTQRNSPLHF